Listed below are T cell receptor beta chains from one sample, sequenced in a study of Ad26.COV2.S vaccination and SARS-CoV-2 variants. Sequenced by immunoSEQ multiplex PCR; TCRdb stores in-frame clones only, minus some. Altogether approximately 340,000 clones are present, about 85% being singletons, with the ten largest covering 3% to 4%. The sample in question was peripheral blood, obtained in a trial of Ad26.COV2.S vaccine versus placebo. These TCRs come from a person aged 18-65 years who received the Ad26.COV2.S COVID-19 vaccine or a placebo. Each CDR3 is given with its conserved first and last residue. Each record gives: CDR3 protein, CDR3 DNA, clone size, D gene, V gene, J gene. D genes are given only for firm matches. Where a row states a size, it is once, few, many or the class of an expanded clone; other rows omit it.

CDR3: CASSLIRGGSYEQYF
DNA: TGTGCCAGCAGCTTAATTCGGGGGGGCTCCTACGAGCAGTACTTC
size: once
D: TRBD2
V: TRBV11-2
J: TRBJ2-7

CDR3: CASSLGGAGVEQFF
DNA: TGTGCCAGCAGCTTGGGGGGGGCAGGGGTTGAGCAGTTCTTC
size: NA
D: NA
V: TRBV5-4
J: TRBJ2-1

CDR3: CASSRILAGGSYEQYF
DNA: TGTGCCAGCAGTCGAATACTAGCGGGGGGCTCCTACGAGCAGTACTTC
size: NA
D: TRBD2
V: TRBV6-2/TRBV6-3
J: TRBJ2-7

CDR3: CASSYSTVEKLFF
DNA: TGTGCCAGCAGTTACTCGACAGTTGAAAAACTGTTTTTT
size: NA
D: NA
V: TRBV6-2/TRBV6-3
J: TRBJ1-4

CDR3: CASSQDLSGRAPYNEQFF
DNA: TGCGCCAGCAGCCAAGACCTTAGCGGGAGGGCCCCCTACAATGAGCAGTTCTTC
size: NA
D: TRBD2
V: TRBV4-3
J: TRBJ2-1

CDR3: CASSQNQGSRGYTF
DNA: TGTGCCAGCAGCCAAAACCAGGGGTCTCGCGGCTACACCTTC
size: NA
D: NA
V: TRBV14
J: TRBJ1-2

CDR3: CASRDTGLAGGIDTGELFF
DNA: TGTGCCAGCAGAGATACGGGACTAGCGGGAGGGATCGACACCGGGGAGCTGTTTTTT
size: NA
D: TRBD2
V: TRBV11-2
J: TRBJ2-2

CDR3: CSVTRDGYGYTF
DNA: TGCAGCGTGACAAGGGATGGCTATGGCTACACCTTC
size: NA
D: NA
V: TRBV29-1
J: TRBJ1-2

CDR3: CASMYSGGTQYF
DNA: TGTGCCAGCATGTACAGCGGCGGGACCCAGTACTTC
size: NA
D: NA
V: TRBV2
J: TRBJ2-5

CDR3: CASSMFRSSSYNEQFF
DNA: TGTGCCAGTAGTATGTTTAGGTCGAGCTCCTACAATGAGCAGTTCTTC
size: once
D: NA
V: TRBV19
J: TRBJ2-1

CDR3: CASSSALAVGNEQFF
DNA: TGTGCCAGCAGCTCCGCCTTGGCGGTGGGTAATGAGCAGTTCTTC
size: NA
D: NA
V: TRBV7-2
J: TRBJ2-1

CDR3: CASSPYPGLAVEQFF
DNA: TGTGCCAGCAGCCCCTACCCGGGACTAGCGGTTGAGCAGTTCTTC
size: few
D: TRBD2
V: TRBV5-4
J: TRBJ2-1

CDR3: CATGQGGEKLFF
DNA: TGTGCCACCGGACAGGGCGGTGAAAAACTGTTTTTT
size: NA
D: TRBD1
V: TRBV24-1
J: TRBJ1-4

CDR3: CASSPEPPGKITEAFF
DNA: TGTGCCAGCAGCCCAGAACCCCCGGGGAAGATCACTGAAGCTTTCTTT
size: NA
D: NA
V: TRBV11-2
J: TRBJ1-1

CDR3: CASSQPTQGARKAFF
DNA: TGTGCCAGCAGTCAACCCACACAGGGGGCAAGGAAAGCTTTCTTT
size: NA
D: TRBD1
V: TRBV6-2/TRBV6-3
J: TRBJ1-1

CDR3: CASSLLPSGRGEQFF
DNA: TGTGCCAGCAGCTTATTGCCTAGCGGGCGCGGGGAGCAGTTCTTC
size: NA
D: TRBD2
V: TRBV5-5
J: TRBJ2-1

CDR3: CATSRAPGLLSSGANVLTF
DNA: TGTGCCACCAGCAGAGCTCCGGGACTGCTCAGCTCTGGGGCCAACGTCCTGACTTTC
size: NA
D: NA
V: TRBV15
J: TRBJ2-6

CDR3: CASIAGDYEQYF
DNA: TGTGCCAGCATAGCGGGGGACTACGAGCAGTACTTC
size: NA
D: TRBD2
V: TRBV6-6
J: TRBJ2-7

CDR3: CASGDRGEEKLFF
DNA: TGTGCCAGCGGCGACAGGGGGGAAGAAAAACTGTTTTTT
size: NA
D: TRBD1
V: TRBV3-1/TRBV3-2
J: TRBJ1-4

CDR3: CASSSAGDRRDEQYF
DNA: TGTGCCAGCAGCTCTGCGGGGGACAGGCGCGACGAGCAGTACTTC
size: NA
D: NA
V: TRBV5-6
J: TRBJ2-7

CDR3: CASSFPTRGYNEQFF
DNA: TGTGCCAGCAGCTTCCCGACTAGGGGGTACAATGAGCAGTTCTTC
size: NA
D: NA
V: TRBV7-9
J: TRBJ2-1

CDR3: CASSEFGTSGYEQYF
DNA: TGTGCCAGCAGTGAATTCGGGACTAGCGGGTACGAGCAGTACTTC
size: NA
D: TRBD2
V: TRBV6-1
J: TRBJ2-7

CDR3: CATMQGTGWNTEAFF
DNA: TGTGCCACCATGCAAGGGACAGGGTGGAACACTGAAGCTTTCTTT
size: NA
D: TRBD1
V: TRBV10-3
J: TRBJ1-1

CDR3: CASSLARGRGYTF
DNA: TGTGCCAGCAGTTTAGCCAGGGGGCGCGGCTACACCTTC
size: NA
D: TRBD1
V: TRBV27
J: TRBJ1-2

CDR3: CASSIGLQEWEQYF
DNA: TGTGCCAGTAGTATAGGTCTTCAGGAGTGGGAGCAGTACTTC
size: once
D: NA
V: TRBV19
J: TRBJ2-7

CDR3: CATSDNSGRKGQPGELFF
DNA: TGTGCCACCAGTGATAATAGCGGGAGAAAGGGGCAACCCGGGGAGCTGTTTTTT
size: NA
D: TRBD2
V: TRBV24-1
J: TRBJ2-2

CDR3: CASSLAGGGVDYEQYF
DNA: TGTGCCAGCAGCTTAGCCGGAGGGGGCGTCGACTACGAGCAGTACTTC
size: NA
D: NA
V: TRBV7-9
J: TRBJ2-7

CDR3: CASTAGTLIYNEQFF
DNA: TGCGCCAGCACGGCGGGGACGCTTATCTACAATGAGCAGTTCTTC
size: NA
D: NA
V: TRBV10-1
J: TRBJ2-1

CDR3: CASSSRTGGTDTQYF
DNA: TGTGCCAGCAGTTCCCGGACAGGGGGCACAGATACGCAGTATTTT
size: NA
D: TRBD1
V: TRBV28
J: TRBJ2-3

CDR3: CASSERAPTSVYEQYF
DNA: TGTGCCAGCAGTGAAAGGGCCCCGACTAGCGTCTACGAGCAGTACTTC
size: NA
D: TRBD2
V: TRBV2
J: TRBJ2-7

CDR3: CASRRQGEAKNIQYF
DNA: TGTGCCAGCAGACGACAGGGGGAGGCCAAAAACATTCAGTACTTC
size: once
D: TRBD1
V: TRBV6-5
J: TRBJ2-4

CDR3: CASGLGATGTQPQHF
DNA: TGTGCTAGTGGTTTGGGTGCCACGGGGACTCAGCCCCAGCATTTT
size: NA
D: NA
V: TRBV12-5
J: TRBJ1-5

CDR3: CASRRGASYEQYF
DNA: TGTGCCAGCCGTAGGGGGGCATCCTACGAGCAGTACTTC
size: NA
D: NA
V: TRBV6-5
J: TRBJ2-7

CDR3: CASSRQGSSTEAFF
DNA: TGTGCCAGCAGCCGACAGGGGAGTAGCACTGAAGCTTTCTTT
size: NA
D: TRBD1
V: TRBV2
J: TRBJ1-1

CDR3: CASSQDVGLTYEQYF
DNA: TGTGCCAGCAGCCAAGACGTGGGACTTACCTACGAGCAGTACTTC
size: NA
D: NA
V: TRBV14
J: TRBJ2-7